Presented here are 24 T cell receptor beta chains from one specimen sequenced in a study of tumor-infiltrating lymphocytes in primary liver carcinoma. With approximately 470 ng total RNA as template and a constant-region primer, TCR beta cDNA was made. A slightly modified ARM-PCR protocol with three nested multiplex PCR rounds produced these TCR beta libraries. The two initial PCR rounds, 9 to 11 cycles each, used TRBV1-TRBV30 forward and C-beta reverse primers. TCRdb re-called the multiplex PCR reads through MiXCR, storing one row per CDR3 protein. The sample includes 300,000 to 400,000 distinct CDR3 sequences, 65% seen only once; the top ten take under 8%. Unsorted whole blood supplied the blood RNA, and germline DNA was isolated too. Material for sequencing was peripheral blood. These TCRs come from a middle-aged man with primary liver carcinoma and hepatitis B virus infection.

V and J are TRBV11-2 and TRBJ1-1; the D is unclear. This CDR3 has 14 amino acids. Trimming stripped 6 bases from V and 2 bases from J, with 13 bases between. Looked up from germline, CDR1 is SGHAT and CDR2 is FQNNGV. CDR3 nucleotides: TGTGCCAGCAGTTTTTCTCGCAGAAACACTGAAGCTTTCTTT. Residues: CASSFSRRNTEAFF.

The chain couples TRBV7-9 to TRBJ2-7, with D perhaps matching TRBD1 or TRBD2 (5 bases each). The CDR3 totals 13 residues. The V gene lost 4 bases and the J gene lost 6 bases, with 13 bases spanning the gap. The germline CDR1 and CDR2 sequences are SEHNR and FQNEAQ (reference sequence). CDR3 sequence reads: CASSSRGAPEQYF. The CDR3 DNA sequence: TGTGCCAGCAGCTCCCGAGGGGCCCCCGAGCAGTACTTC.

V usage is TRBV7-9 and J usage is TRBJ2-1, with 7 bases lining up with TRBD2. The V and J ends lost 7 bases and 0 bases, in that order; junction bases with no gene match: 6. Germline CDR1 reads SEHNR; CDR2 reads FQNEAQ (reference sequence). The CDR3 has 15 amino acids. The CDR3 reads CASNSGGSSYNEQFF. In DNA form, the CDR3 reads TGTGCCAGCAACTCCGGGGGGAGCTCCTACAATGAGCAGTTCTTC.

This clonotype was counted ten times or more. The chain couples TRBV5-5 to TRBJ1-6, with a tentative D call TRBD1 (5 bases). Germline-derived CDR1 and CDR2 are SGHKS and YYEKEE (reference sequence). The CDR3 has 15 amino acids. V lost 3 bases and J lost 6, with 13 bases in between. CDR3 in DNA: TGTGCCAGCAGCTACAATACGGGGACTAATTCACCCCTCCACTTT. It translates to CASSYNTGTNSPLHF. Full variable domain (missing parts from reference TRBV5-5 and TRBJ1-6): DAGVTQSPTHLIKTRGQQVTLRCSPISGHKSVSWYQQVLGQGPQFIFQYYEKEERGRGNFPDRFSARQFPNYSSELNVNALLLGDSALYLCASSYNTGTNSPLHFGNGTRLTVT.

At least ten counts were recorded for this clonotype. This chain joins TRBV11-2 and TRBJ1-1; D gene uncertain. The CDR3 extends over 16 amino acids. From germline, CDR1 is SGHAT and CDR2 FQNNGV. With 3 bases removed from V and 0 bases from J, the gap between germline ends came to 14 bases. The CDR3 nucleotides are TGTGCCAGCAGCTTCCGACGGCAAAGCATGAACACTGAAGCTTTCTTT. Translation: CASSFRRQSMNTEAFF.

This clonotype was found once. Relative to the germline gene, one junction end is altered; a read error may explain this. The chain couples TRBV14 to TRBJ1-1, with a tentative D call TRBD1 (5 bases). This CDR3 has 13 residues. CDR1 and CDR2 from the germline V gene are SGHDN and FVKESK. The CDR3 region has the DNA TGTGACAGCAGCCGAGGGACCCACACTGAAGCTTTCTTT. It specifies CDSSRGTHTEAFF.

As for this clonotype: The junction shows a germline mismatch at one end, possibly a read error. The rearrangement uses TRBV6-5 and TRBJ2-1; possibly TRBD2 for D (5 bases). The length of the CDR3 is 15 residues. Per the germline V gene, CDR1 is MNHEY and CDR2 is SVGAGI. The CDR3 is CAGRRLRGEGNGQFF. DNA of the CDR3: TGTGCCGGCAGGCGACTACGGGGAGAAGGGAATGGGCAGTTCTTC.

With respect to this clonotype: Its ends do not fully match the called genes, so a read error is possible. The V call is TRBV12-3 or TRBV12-4, the J call TRBJ1-5; TRBD1 matches at 7 bases. CDR3 length: 15 residues. The CDR3 bases are TGTGCCAGCAGTTTAAAGGGGGCTGGTAATCAGTCCCAGCATTTT. It translates to CASSLKGAGNQSQHF.

The chain is built from TRBV6-5 and TRBJ2-1, with a possible D match to TRBD2 (6 bases). The CDR3 contains 14 residues. CDR1 is MNHEY and CDR2 is SVGAGI in the germline V gene. Trimming removed 7 bases at V and 7 bases at J, with 17 bases between. The CDR3 protein is CASNLEGFSNEQFF. CDR3 sequence (DNA): TGTGCCAGCAACCTGGAGGGCTTTAGTAATGAGCAGTTCTTC.

On this clonotype itself: A much larger clone differs from this one at a single base, so this may be a read error. The rearrangement links TRBV12-5 to TRBJ1-2; TRBD1 is a possible D gene (6 bases). Germline-derived CDR1 and CDR2 are LGHNT and FRNRAP. The CDR3 runs to 16 residues. The CDR3 here is CPSGLATGTKNYGYTF. CDR3 nucleotide sequence: TGTCCTAGTGGTTTGGCCACCGGGACAAAGAACTATGGCTACACCTTC.

This clonotype was observed once. A junction end diverges from the germline sequence, so it may reflect a read error. The rearrangement uses TRBV11-1 and TRBJ2-5; TRBD2 might be the D (5 bases). CDR1 SGHAT and CDR2 FQDESV come from the germline V gene (reference sequence). The CDR3 extends over 16 amino acids. The DNA for the CDR3 is TGTGCCAGCAACTTACGGGCAGCGGCCTTTCGGGAGACCCAGTACTTC. Translation gives CASNLRAAAFRETQYF.

There are a few counts of this clonotype. The chain combines TRBV5-4 with TRBJ1-2; D is possibly TRBD1 (6 bases). The CDR3 runs to 13 residues. Germline CDR1 is SGHNT and CDR2 is YYREEE (reference sequence). V lost 3 bases and J lost 1, with 7 bases in between. The CDR3 reads CASSYRVNYGYTF. The CDR3 nucleotides are TGTGCCAGCAGCTACAGGGTTAACTATGGCTACACCTTC.

This sequence joins TRBV11-2 and TRBJ2-7, with TRBD2 matching over 7 bases. CDR1 is SGHAT, CDR2 FQNNGV, per germline. J gave up 4 bases and V 5 bases, and 26 bases lay outside the gene matches. The CDR3 is 20 amino acids. The CDR3 loop is CASSRTHSSCTSGKSYEQYF. CDR3 nucleotides: TGTGCCAGCAGCAGGACTCATTCCTCCTGTACAAGCGGGAAATCGTACGAGCAGTACTTC.

Points on this clonotype: The junction departs from germline at one end; a sequencing error may be responsible. The chain uses TRBV12-3 or TRBV12-4 and TRBJ2-7; D is possibly TRBD1 (8 bases). The CDR3 loop spans 16 amino acids. The CDR3 here is CASSTPGDRWDYVQYF. DNA of the CDR3: TGTGCCAGCAGTACTCCCGGGGACAGGTGGGACTACGTGCAGTACTTC.

Notes on this clonotype: A read error is possible here, since a much larger clone lies one base away. V usage is TRBV6-2 or TRBV6-3 and J usage is TRBJ2-7; D might be TRBD1 or TRBD2, each matching 5 bases. The germline V and J ends were trimmed by 9 bases and 0 bases, with 9 bases remaining between them. Germline V gives CDR1 MNHEY, CDR2 SVGEGT. The CDR3 is made up of 12 amino acids. As DNA, the CDR3 is TGTGCCAGTTGGGGGAGCTCCTACGAGCAGTACTTC. It codes for CASWGSSYEQYF.

This chain's CDR3 is CASSLVRLEETQYF. In DNA, the CDR3 is TGTGCCAGCAGCTTAGTGAGACTAGAAGAGACCCAGTACTTC. The rearrangement uses TRBV7-9 and TRBJ2-5; maybe TRBD2 (6 bases). The CDR3 is made up of 14 amino acids. CDR1 and CDR2 (germline): SEHNR, FQNEAQ (reference sequence). V was cut by 1 base and J by 3 bases, with 9 bases left in between.

Regarding this clonotype: A much larger clone lies a single base off, so this may be a read error. V and J are TRBV5-4 and TRBJ2-2; 11 positions agree with TRBD2. Looked up from germline, CDR1 is SGHNT and CDR2 is YYREEE (reference sequence). Unmatched junction bases numbered 1, after V lost 2 bases and J lost 1 base. The CDR3 extends over 16 amino acids. The CDR3 sequence: CASSFGTSGNTGELFF. The CDR3, as DNA: TGTGCCAGCAGCTTTGGGACTAGCGGGAACACCGGGGAGCTGTTTTTT.

This chain joins TRBV5-4 and TRBJ1-6; maybe TRBD1 (6 bases). Germline V gene data show CDR1 as SGHNT and CDR2 as YYREEE (reference sequence). Trimming removed 3 bases from V and 7 bases from J, with 14 bases in between. The CDR3 spans 15 residues. DNA for the CDR3: TGTGCCAGCAGCTCCAACAGGGAGATAAATTCACCCCTCCACTTT. Residues: CASSSNREINSPLHF.

As for this clonotype: In this CDR3 the conserved last residue, phenylalanine or tryptophan, is missing, so a read error is likely. This rearrangement joins TRBV5-6 to TRBJ2-7; D may correspond to TRBD1 or TRBD2 (5 bases each). The CDR3 spans 14 residues. V shed 5 bases and J shed 6 bases, with 18 bases lying between them. The germline CDR1 and CDR2 sequences are SGHDT and YYEEEE. For the CDR3, the DNA is TGTGCCAGCAGACTCAAGGGTGGGACCTGCGAGCAGTACTCC. It is translated as CASRLKGGTCEQYS.

Notes on this clonotype: One junction end does not reproduce the germline sequence, and a read error may be involved. The chain couples TRBV4-2 to TRBJ2-1; D gene unclear. CDR1 LGHNA and CDR2 YNFKEQ come from the germline V gene. The CDR3 loop spans 16 amino acids. CDR3 bases: TGTGCCAGCGGCCAAGGCCGAATTAGCTCCTACAATGAGCAGTTCTTC. It yields the protein CASGQGRISSYNEQFF.

Only a few counts were recorded for this clonotype. This chain connects TRBV14 to TRBJ2-1; D not resolved. This CDR3 contains 14 residues. V was pared by 2 bases and J by 1 base, with 6 bases between. Germline V lookup: CDR1 SGHDN, CDR2 FVKESK. CDR3 sequence: CASSQYTSYNEQFF. The CDR3 coding sequence is TGTGCCAGCAGCCAATACACGTCCTACAATGAGCAGTTCTTC.

The chain couples TRBV3-1 to TRBJ2-7; possibly TRBD2 for D (5 bases). The V and J ends lost 4 bases and 4 bases respectively, with 17 bases between them. Per germline, CDR1 LGHDT and CDR2 YNNKEL (reference sequence). There are 15 residues in the CDR3. CDR3 coding DNA: TGTGCCAGCAGCCCCTCCGGGATCGACGGTTACGAGCAGTACTTC. This encodes CASSPSGIDGYEQYF.

This clonotype appeared a few times. The chain joins TRBV5-4 to TRBJ2-7; 8 nucleotides match TRBD2. CDR1 SGHNT and CDR2 YYREEE come from the germline V gene (reference sequence). This CDR3 spans 15 amino acids. V was pared by 1 base and J by 6 bases, with 9 bases of the junction left unmatched. The CDR3 DNA is TGTGCCAGCAGCTTGTTCAGTAGCGGGGTAGGCGAGCAGTACTTC. Protein sequence: CASSLFSSGVGEQYF.

The chain links TRBV12-3 or TRBV12-4 to TRBJ2-3; D not certain. This CDR3 spans 12 amino acids. Trimming cost V 5 bases and J 5 bases, with 8 bases left between them. CDR3 nucleotides: TGTGCCAGCAGTCAGCTCGGAGATACGCAGTATTTT. It translates to CASSQLGDTQYF.